This T cell receptor (beta chain) was obtained from a study of cytomegalovirus exposure and HLA in healthy donors. Study results and caveats: An analysis done earlier found most TCR beta V segments productive about 87% or about 30% of the time. At a 0.05 false discovery rate, a later analysis found approximately 17,000 TCR beta sequences to be associated with HLA alleles. V- and J-gene trimming in TCR beta was tied to a missense DCLRE1C variant by an analysis performed later.

The V and J ends lost 0 bases and 0 bases respectively, with 13 bases between them. CDR3 size: 16 residues. Germline V gene data show CDR1 as SGHRS and CDR2 as YFSETQ. A multiplex PCR was run with 60 Vbeta primers and 13 Jbeta primers. This table comes from immunoSEQ multiplex PCR, and its TCRdb copy is limited to in-frame clones, with some not included. The sample consists of 150,000 to 200,000 clones, 65% to 80% of them appearing once. Points on this clone: The antigen is not known.

This clonotype was obtained from a middle-aged woman in good health and CMV-seronegative. The V and J genes are TRBV5-1 and TRBJ2-7, with D possibly TRBD2 on 5 matching bases. Sequencing was carried out using PBMCs. The CDR3 DNA reads as TGCGCCAGCAGCTTGGTTCGGGATAGTAGCTCCTACGAGCAGTACTTC. Its protein product is CASSLVRDSSSYEQYF. Together with reference TRBV5-1 and TRBJ2-7, the CDR3 gives the full variable domain: KAGVTQTPRYLIKTRGQQVTLSCSPISGHRSVSWYQQTPGQGLQFLFEYFSETQRNKGNFPGRFSGRQFSNSRSEMNVSTLELGDSALYLCASSLVRDSSSYEQYFGPGTRLTVT.